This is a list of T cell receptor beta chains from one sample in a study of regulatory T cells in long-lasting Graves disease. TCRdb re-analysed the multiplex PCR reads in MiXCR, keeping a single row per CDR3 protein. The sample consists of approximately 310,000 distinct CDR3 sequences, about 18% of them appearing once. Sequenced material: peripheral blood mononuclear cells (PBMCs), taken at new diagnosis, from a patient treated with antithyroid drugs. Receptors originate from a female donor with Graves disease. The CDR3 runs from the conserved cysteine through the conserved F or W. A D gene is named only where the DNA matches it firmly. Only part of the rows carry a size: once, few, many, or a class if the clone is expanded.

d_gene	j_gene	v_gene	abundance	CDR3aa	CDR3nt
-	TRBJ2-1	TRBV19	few	CASSSLIRNNEQFF	TGTGCCAGTAGTTCTTTGATAAGGAATAATGAGCAGTTCTTC
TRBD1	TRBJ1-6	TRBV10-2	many	CASSEGQVTNSPLHF	TGCGCCAGCAGTGAGGGACAGGTGACTAATTCACCCCTCCACTTT
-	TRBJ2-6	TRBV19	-	CASSIAHRVSGANVLTF	TGTGCCAGTAGTATAGCCCATAGGGTCTCTGGGGCCAACGTCCTGACTTTC
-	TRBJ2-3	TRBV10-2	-	CASSEVSKGTDTQYF	TGCGCCAGCAGTGAGGTTAGCAAAGGGACAGATACGCAGTATTTT
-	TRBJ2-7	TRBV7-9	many	CASSSRLLLSYEQYF	TGTGCCAGCAGTTCGAGACTACTACTCTCCTACGAGCAGTACTTC
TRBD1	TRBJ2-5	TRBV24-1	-	CATSDPRQGPSRETQYF	TGTGCCACCAGTGATCCGAGACAGGGTCCCAGCCGAGAGACCCAGTACTTC
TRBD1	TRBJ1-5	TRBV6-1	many	CASSPTGTGNQPQHF	TGTGCCAGCAGCCCAACCGGGACAGGCAATCAGCCCCAGCATTTT
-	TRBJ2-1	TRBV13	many	CASRETPANEQFF	TGTGCCAGTCGGGAGACGCCAGCTAATGAGCAGTTCTTC
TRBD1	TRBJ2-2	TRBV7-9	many	CASSLNPFGQGVWTGELFF	TGTGCCAGCAGCTTAAATCCGTTCGGACAGGGGGTCTGGACCGGGGAGCTGTTTTTT
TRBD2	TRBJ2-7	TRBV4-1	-	CVSSPGLASGAYEQYF	TGCGTCAGCAGCCCGGGGTTGGCTAGCGGCGCCTACGAGCAGTACTTC
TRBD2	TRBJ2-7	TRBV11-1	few	CASSLTSSFTYEQYF	TGTGCCAGCAGCTTGACTAGCTCTTTTACCTACGAGCAGTACTTC
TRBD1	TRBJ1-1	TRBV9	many	CASSVGAQGAMDTEAFF	TGTGCCAGCAGCGTAGGCGCGCAGGGGGCTATGGACACTGAAGCTTTCTTT
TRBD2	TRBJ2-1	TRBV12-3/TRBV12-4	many	CASSWTSGRGYNEQFF	TGTGCCAGCAGTTGGACTAGCGGGAGGGGCTACAATGAGCAGTTCTTC
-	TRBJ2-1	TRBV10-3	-	CAISARPYNEQFF	TGTGCCATCAGTGCCAGACCGTACAATGAGCAGTTCTTC
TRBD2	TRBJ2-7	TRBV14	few	CASSQTAGGWSEQYF	TGTGCCAGCAGCCAAACAGCGGGAGGTTGGTCCGAGCAGTACTTC
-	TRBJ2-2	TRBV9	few	CASSVYDLDGGELFF	TGTGCCAGCAGCGTATATGATTTAGACGGCGGGGAGCTGTTTTTT
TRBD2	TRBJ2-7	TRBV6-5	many	CASSYWALAGVREQYF	TGTGCCAGCAGTTACTGGGCACTAGCGGGAGTAAGGGAGCAGTACTTC
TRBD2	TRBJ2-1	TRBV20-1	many	CSARDLQRGYNEQFF	TGCAGTGCTAGAGATCTCCAGCGGGGGTACAATGAGCAGTTCTTC
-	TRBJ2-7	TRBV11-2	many	CASSLGTSNVYEQYF	TGTGCCAGCAGCTTAGGAACTAGTAATGTCTACGAGCAGTACTTC
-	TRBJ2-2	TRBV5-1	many	CASSPSPDGSTGELFF	TGCGCCAGCAGCCCTAGCCCGGACGGCAGCACCGGGGAGCTGTTTTTT
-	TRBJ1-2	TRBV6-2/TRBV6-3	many	CASSYLTVKGDYGYTF	TGTGCCAGCAGTTACCTGACGGTAAAGGGGGACTATGGCTACACCTTC
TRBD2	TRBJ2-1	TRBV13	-	CASSLVGVASGASSYNEQFF	TGTGCCAGCAGCTTAGTTGGTGTCGCTAGCGGAGCTAGCTCCTACAATGAGCAGTTCTTC